A single sample is the source of the 14 T cell receptor beta chains below, sequenced in a study of blood T cells in healthy people across ages. Alongside a J-beta primer mix, a sample-barcoded 5' primer served in a second PCR lasting roughly 7 to 12 cycles. TCRdb passed the 5' RACE reads through MiXCR, listing each CDR3 protein once. The repertoire holds some 1,500,000 distinct CDR3 sequences, with 35% to 45% as singletons. The sequencing input was blood. These receptors all stem from a woman aged 18-29 years in good health.

The V gene is TRBV9, the J gene TRBJ1-2; D gene uncertain. The CDR3 loop spans 13 amino acids. V dropped 0 bases and J dropped 8 bases, with 11 bases sitting between them. The germline V gene has CDR1 SGDLS and CDR2 YYNGEE. DNA of the CDR3: TGTGCCAGCAGCGTAGGGAATGGACGAGGCTACACCTTC. Residues: CASSVGNGRGYTF.

This clonotype was counted only a few times. The rearrangement links TRBV5-1 to TRBJ2-3, with TRBD2 matching over 8 bases. The CDR3 spans 16 residues. The J segment lost 6 bases and the V segment lost 4 bases, leaving 13 bases of the junction unmatched. The germline V gene encodes CDR1 SGHRS and CDR2 YFSETQ. The CDR3: CASSQPGSGSFDTQYF. CDR3 nucleotide sequence: TGCGCCAGCAGCCAACCAGGGAGCGGGAGTTTTGATACGCAGTATTTT.

This chain's CDR3 is CAISDLYEQYF. Written as DNA, the CDR3 is TGTGCCATCTCGGACCTCTACGAGCAGTACTTC. V is TRBV10-3 and J is TRBJ2-7; D gene ambiguous. V dropped 8 bases and J dropped 3 bases, with 8 bases sitting between them. The CDR3 spans 11 residues. CDR1 is ENHRY and CDR2 is SYGVKD in the germline V gene.

This chain joins TRBV6-6 and TRBJ1-2; 8 bases align to TRBD1. The trim removed 7 bases at V and 5 bases at J, leaving 3 bases unmatched. The CDR3 is 12 amino acids. Per the germline V gene, CDR1 is MNHNY and CDR2 is SVGAGI (reference sequence). The CDR3 reads CASTGGKYGYTF. The CDR3 DNA follows: TGTGCCAGCACAGGGGGCAAGTATGGCTACACCTTC.

The chain joins TRBV7-2 to TRBJ1-2, with D perhaps TRBD1 (5 bases). The CDR3 is 14 residues long. In germline, CDR1 is SGHTA, CDR2 FQGNSA. V was shortened by 1 base and J by 7 bases, with 13 bases between the two germline ends. The CDR3 DNA follows: TGTGCCAGCAGCTTAGAAAGGGGCCGAGGTGGCTACACCTTC. This encodes CASSLERGRGGYTF.

This clonotype was seen more than once but under ten times. The V gene is TRBV29-1, the J gene TRBJ2-7; TRBD1 aligns across 9 bases. Per the germline V gene, CDR1 is SQVTM and CDR2 is ANQGSEA. Trimming took 6 bases from V and 0 from J; bases not matched to a gene: 18. The CDR3 covers 18 residues. CDR3 loop: CSVAINTGGTFSSYEQYF. Written as DNA, the CDR3 is TGCAGCGTCGCTATCAATACAGGGGGCACCTTCAGCTCCTACGAGCAGTACTTC.

The gene calls are TRBV12-3 or TRBV12-4 and TRBJ2-3, with TRBD2 matching 11 bases. CDR3 length: 15 amino acids. The ends lost 4 bases at V and 2 bases at J; junction bases unmatched: 2. CDR3 in DNA: TGTGCCAGCAGTTCTAGCGGGGGGACCACAGATACGCAGTATTTT. Its protein product is CASSSSGGTTDTQYF.

The chain is built from TRBV29-1 and TRBJ1-2, with 9 positions matching TRBD1. CDR3 length: 15 residues. Germline V lookup: CDR1 SQVTM, CDR2 ANQGSEA. V lost 0 bases to trimming and J lost 7 bases; unmatched junction nucleotides: 9. The CDR3 DNA follows: TGCAGCGTTGAAGATCTCGACAGGGGGGGCTGTGGCTACACCTTC. Translating gives CSVEDLDRGGCGYTF.

The chain joins TRBV20-1 to TRBJ1-1; D unclear. Trimming removed 3 bases at V and 4 bases at J, with 9 bases between. This CDR3 spans 12 amino acids. CDR1 DFQATT and CDR2 SNEGSKA come from the germline V gene (reference sequence). The CDR3 nucleotides are TGCAGTGCTAGCCAAGCGGGCACTGAAGCTTTCTTT. It translates to CSASQAGTEAFF.

The chain uses TRBV9 and TRBJ2-1; D ambiguous. The V end lost 9 bases, the J end lost 5 bases, and 3 bases lay between the germline ends. The CDR3 runs 9 residues. The germline gives CDR1 SGDLS, CDR2 YYNGEE. The CDR3 nucleotides are TGTGCCACCCACAATGAGCAGTTCTTC. This gives the protein CATHNEQFF. The full variable domain, completed using reference TRBV9 and TRBJ2-1, is DSGVTQTPKHLITATGQRVTLRCSPRSGDLSVYWYQQSLDQGLQFLIQYYNGEERAKGNILERFSAQQFPDLHSELNLSSLELGDSALYFCATHNEQFFGPGTRLTVL.

This clonotype was seen a few times. The chain links TRBV4-1 to TRBJ1-2, with D hard to call. The CDR3 consists of 15 residues. The V end lost 0 bases, the J end lost 1 base, and 9 bases lay between the germline ends. From germline, CDR1 is MGHRA and CDR2 YSYEKL. CDR3 in amino acids: CASSQDPGFNYGYTF. The DNA of the CDR3 is TGCGCCAGCAGCCAAGATCCGGGTTTTAACTATGGCTACACCTTC.

The chain has TRBV6-1 and TRBJ2-1; 9 nucleotides align to TRBD2. The V gene's germline CDR1 is MNHNS and CDR2 SASEGT. V was clipped by 5 bases and J by 7 bases; unmatched bases: 9. This CDR3 has 15 residues. CDR3 nucleotides: TGTGCCAGCAGTTCCCTAGCGGGACGGGGGAATGAGCAGTTCTTC. Its translation is CASSSLAGRGNEQFF.

The rearrangement uses TRBV18 and TRBJ2-1; weak D call: TRBD2 (5 bases). This CDR3 spans 16 amino acids. CDR1 is KGHSH and CDR2 is LQKENI in the germline V gene. V gave up 1 base and J gave up 6 bases, with 16 bases separating them. The CDR3 sequence: CASSPLGLPGGNEQFF. The CDR3 coding sequence is TGTGCCAGCTCACCACTCGGTCTCCCCGGAGGCAATGAGCAGTTCTTC.

There are a few counts of this clonotype. The V call is TRBV4-2, the J call TRBJ2-4; D tentatively reads TRBD1 or TRBD2 (5 bases each). Per the germline V gene, CDR1 is LGHNA and CDR2 is YNFKEQ. V lost 1 base and J 4 bases, leaving 14 bases between the germline ends. The CDR3 contains 16 residues. CDR3 residues: CASSQAPGARKNIQYF. DNA for the CDR3: TGTGCCAGCAGCCAAGCCCCCGGGGCCAGAAAAAACATTCAGTACTTC.